Presented here are 26 T cell receptor beta chains from one specimen sequenced in a study of regulatory T cells in long-lasting Graves disease. Construction of the TCR beta libraries employed iRepertoire HTBI primers in conjunction with Arm-PCR of CDR3 regions. TCRdb ran MiXCR on the multiplex PCR reads and lists one entry per CDR3 protein. Of more than 400,000 distinct CDR3 sequences detected, about 16% appear once; the ten largest clones hold approximately 11%. Time point meaning: newly diagnosed GD, antithyroid drugs for less than 3 months. Scientists built the TCR library using RNA that was extracted from PBMCs. The same data also went into a second study, on T cells in Graves' hyperthyroidism and ophthalmopathy.

This specimen was peripheral blood mononuclear cells (PBMCs), taken at new diagnosis, from a patient treated with antithyroid drugs. These TCRs come from a woman aged 25 to 39 with Graves disease.

The sample holds a few counts of this clonotype. This may be a read error, as it is one base from a much larger clone. V is TRBV12-3 or TRBV12-4 and J is TRBJ2-7, with D tentatively TRBD2 (5 bases). The CDR3 is 13 residues long. Deletions cut 3 bases from V and 3 bases from J, with 9 bases between. The CDR3 sequence: CASSFPGNYEQYF. DNA of the CDR3: TGTGCCAGCAGTTTCCCGGGAAACTACGAGCAGTACTTC.

This clonotype was recorded at least ten times. The chain uses TRBV11-2 and TRBJ2-3, with 7 nucleotides matching TRBD2. V lost 9 bases, J lost 0 bases, and 9 bases stayed unmatched. Germline CDR1 and CDR2: SGHAT and FQNNGV. This CDR3 spans 15 amino acids. The CDR3 coding sequence is TGTGCCAGTCGGAGGGACTACCCTAGCACAGATACGCAGTATTTT. Its translation is CASRRDYPSTDTQYF.

In regard to this clonotype: One base away lies a much larger clone, so this may be a sequencing read error. The J gene is TRBJ2-1, the V gene TRBV11-2; a possible D gene is TRBD2 (6 bases). CDR3 length equals 16 residues. CDR1 is SGHAT and CDR2 is FQNNGV in the germline V gene. CDR3 region: CASTDNSGTRYNDQFF. CDR3 bases: TGTGCCAGCACCGATAATAGCGGTACACGTTACAATGATCAGTTCTTC. The whole variable domain, remainder taken from reference TRBV11-2 and TRBJ2-1, is EAGVAQSPRYKIIEKRQSVAFWCNPISGHATLYWYQQILGQGPKLLIQFQNNGVVDDSQLPKDRFSAERLKGVDSTLKIQPAKLEDSAVYLCASTDNSGTRYNDQFFGPGTRLTVL.

This clonotype was recorded at least ten times. V gene TRBV27 combines with J gene TRBJ2-1; D gene ambiguous. V was shortened by 8 bases and J by 0 bases, with 11 bases between the two germline ends. The germline gives CDR1 MNHEY, CDR2 SMNVEV (reference sequence). The CDR3 is 14 residues long. The chain's CDR3 is CASGFHSSYNEQFF. Written as DNA, the CDR3 is TGTGCCAGCGGCTTCCACAGCTCCTACAATGAGCAGTTCTTC.

This clonotype showed up just a few times. In this CDR3 the conserved last residue, phenylalanine or tryptophan, is missing, so a read error is likely. The V call is TRBV2, the J call TRBJ1-5; tentatively, D is TRBD1 (6 bases). This CDR3 contains 12 residues. Deletions cut 10 bases from V and 5 bases from J, with 12 bases between. Germline CDR1 SNHLY, CDR2 FYNNEI. CDR3 sequence reads: CAIGGGDQPQHL. DNA for the CDR3: TGTGCCATCGGGGGGGGCGATCAGCCCCAGCATCTT.

This clonotype has at least ten counts. The chain is built from TRBV11-2 and TRBJ2-1; TRBD1 aligns across 7 bases. The V segment lost 1 base and the J segment 7 bases; nucleotides outside the gene matches: 4. Per germline, CDR1 SGHAT and CDR2 FQNNGV. The CDR3 loop spans 14 amino acids. The CDR3 reads CASSLVPGGNEQFF. The CDR3 coding sequence is TGTGCCAGCAGCTTAGTACCAGGGGGTAATGAGCAGTTCTTC. The full variable domain, completed using reference TRBV11-2 and TRBJ2-1, is EAGVAQSPRYKIIEKRQSVAFWCNPISGHATLYWYQQILGQGPKLLIQFQNNGVVDDSQLPKDRFSAERLKGVDSTLKIQPAKLEDSAVYLCASSLVPGGNEQFFGPGTRLTVL.

The J gene is TRBJ2-3, the V gene TRBV7-3; TRBD2 might be the D (6 bases). The CDR3 is 14 amino acids. The V end lost 1 base, the J end lost 3 bases, and 8 bases lay between the germline ends. Germline V lookup: CDR1 SGHTA, CDR2 FQGTGA. In DNA, the CDR3 is TGTGCCAGCAGCTTAAGCGGGAATACAGATACGCAGTATTTT. Translated: CASSLSGNTDTQYF.

There are many counts of this clonotype. This chain links TRBV4-3 with TRBJ2-1; a possible D gene is TRBD2 (6 bases). The CDR3 is 15 residues long. V was cut by 3 bases and J by 0 bases, with 9 bases left in between. The germline V gene encodes CDR1 LGHNA and CDR2 YSLEER. The CDR3 here is CASSQLAYSYNEQFF. The CDR3 nucleotides read TGCGCCAGCAGCCAGCTAGCGTACTCCTACAATGAGCAGTTCTTC.

The chain has TRBV10-3 and TRBJ2-2; no clear D gene. Germline CDR1 and CDR2: ENHRY and SYGVKD. Trimming left V 4 bases short and J 7 bases short, with 4 bases between. The CDR3 runs 11 residues. The CDR3 DNA follows: TGTGCCATCAGTGGGGTCGGGGAGCTGTTTTTT. It is translated as CAISGVGELFF.

This clonotype was seen at least ten times. The rearrangement links TRBV29-1 to TRBJ2-5; the D gene is possibly TRBD1 (6 bases). Trimming took off 4 bases at V and 2 bases at J, with 17 bases between the two ends. This CDR3 region has 15 residues. Looked up from germline, CDR1 is SQVTM and CDR2 is ANQGSEA. The CDR3 DNA reads TGCAGCGTTGTGACCCTCGGACAGAATCAAGAGACCCAGTACTTC. Encoded protein: CSVVTLGQNQETQYF.

The gene calls are TRBV10-2 and TRBJ2-1; 7 bases map to TRBD2. Per the germline V gene, CDR1 is WSHSY and CDR2 is SAAADI. Trimming took 8 bases from V and 4 from J; bases not matched to a gene: 14. The CDR3 length is 16 residues. The CDR3 loop is CASGGLGGSTYNEQFF. Here the CDR3 DNA reads TGCGCCAGCGGAGGTTTAGGCGGGAGCACTTACAATGAGCAGTTCTTC.

This clonotype was found a few times. This chain joins TRBV19 and TRBJ2-6; 12 bases fit TRBD1. The CDR3 sequence is 18 residues long. Germline V gives CDR1 LNHDA, CDR2 SQIVND (reference sequence). Trimming took 3 bases from V and 3 from J; bases not matched to a gene: 6. Written as DNA, the CDR3 is TGTGCCAGTAGTATTCGGGACAGGGGGCGAGGTGGGGCCAACGTCCTGACTTTC. This gives the protein CASSIRDRGRGGANVLTF.

In this sample, this clonotype turned up many times. The CDR3 DNA reads TGTGCCAGCAGCCCTCTCGGAAAAGCGGGAGGCGAGCAGTACTTC. Protein product: CASSPLGKAGGEQYF. This rearrangement joins TRBV28 to TRBJ2-7, with 9 bases matching TRBD2. The CDR3 sequence is 15 residues long. Trimming removed 6 bases from V and 6 bases from J; junction bases left unmatched: 12. Germline V gene sequence: CDR1 MDHEN, CDR2 SYDVKM. The full variable domain, its missing parts supplied by reference TRBV28 and TRBJ2-7, is DVKVTQSSRYLVKRTGEKVFLECVQDMDHENMFWYRQDPGLGLRLIYFSYDVKMKEKGDIPEGYSVSREKKERFSLILESASTNQTSMYLCASSPLGKAGGEQYFGPGTRLTVT.

This clonotype was counted ten times or more. The rearrangement uses TRBV7-9 and TRBJ2-7; 7 bases agree with TRBD1. V lost 5 bases and J lost 3; bases outside the gene matches: 7. Germline assignment: CDR1 SEHNR and CDR2 FQNEAQ (reference sequence). CDR3 length: 14 amino acids. CDR3 amino acids: CASSPPDRDYEQYF. CDR3 DNA: TGTGCCAGCAGCCCCCCTGACAGGGACTACGAGCAGTACTTC.

This clonotype was detected ten times or more. J is TRBJ1-5 and V is TRBV2; 7 bases are shared with TRBD1. V dropped 10 bases and J dropped 9; count of bases not matched to a gene: 12. CDR1 and CDR2 from the germline V gene are SNHLY and FYNNEI. The CDR3 length is 13 residues. CDR3 sequence: CATQRTGLGPQHF. DNA for the CDR3: TGTGCCACGCAGCGGACAGGTCTAGGGCCCCAGCATTTT.

This clonotype was seen many times. The CDR3 loop is CATRDRGLSNEQFF. The CDR3 nucleotides are TGTGCCACCAGGGACAGGGGGCTAAGTAATGAGCAGTTCTTC. The chain recombines TRBV6-1 with TRBJ2-1, with TRBD1 matching over 12 bases. CDR1 is MNHNS, CDR2 SASEGT, per germline. With V trimmed by 10 bases and J by 7 bases, 8 bases remained unmatched. This CDR3 contains 14 residues.

This clonotype was counted at least ten times. The rearrangement links TRBV6-5 to TRBJ2-1, with TRBD2 matching 14 bases. Germline CDR1 MNHEY, CDR2 SVGAGI. The V segment lost 0 bases and the J segment 8 bases; nucleotides outside the gene matches: 9. This CDR3 is 18 amino acids long. CDR3 in amino acids: CASSYSMYGTSGGDEQFF. CDR3 in DNA: TGTGCCAGCAGTTACTCGATGTACGGGACTAGCGGGGGAGATGAGCAGTTCTTC.

The chain employs TRBV20-1 and TRBJ1-1; D may be TRBD1 (5 bases). This CDR3 is 11 amino acids long. Trimming pared 7 bases from V and 10 bases from J, leaving 16 bases between. Germline lookup yields CDR1 DFQATT and CDR2 SNEGSKA (reference sequence). DNA for the CDR3: TGCAGTGTAACTGACAGCCTGGTAGCTTTCTTT. Translation: CSVTDSLVAFF.

This clonotype was detected many times. The chain links TRBV16 to TRBJ1-1; D call uncertain. The CDR3 spans 14 residues. The germline V gene has CDR1 KGHSY and CDR2 FQNENV. V was trimmed by 1 base and J by 0 bases, leaving 6 bases between them. This chain's CDR3 is CASSQFQLNTEAFF. DNA for the CDR3: TGTGCCAGCAGCCAATTCCAGTTGAACACTGAAGCTTTCTTT.

This clonotype was seen only a few times. J is TRBJ1-6 and V is TRBV4-1; no clear D. This CDR3 region has 15 residues. Germline loops: CDR1 MGHRA, CDR2 YSYEKL. The V gene lost 0 bases and the J gene lost 8 bases, with 11 bases spanning the gap. This CDR3 is CASSQEAGSHSPLHF. CDR3 nucleotide sequence: TGCGCCAGCAGCCAAGAGGCAGGTTCTCATTCACCCCTCCACTTT.

This clonotype turned up a few times. The chain has TRBV5-6 and TRBJ2-7; no reliable D call. V shed 5 bases and J shed 3 bases, with 15 bases lying between them. The length of the CDR3 is 14 residues. The germline CDR1 and CDR2 sequences are SGHDT and YYEEEE. This chain's CDR3 is CASSPQDSIYEQYF. For the CDR3, the DNA is TGTGCCAGCAGTCCCCAGGATTCTATCTACGAGCAGTACTTC.

This clonotype was seen ten or more times. The CDR3 loop reads CASSLQGAKNIQYF. CDR3 bases: TGTGCCAGCAGCTTGCAGGGGGCCAAAAACATTCAGTACTTC. V is TRBV11-2 and J is TRBJ2-4, with D perhaps matching TRBD1 (6 bases). The CDR3 is made up of 14 amino acids. The V and J ends lost 3 bases and 1 base respectively, with 7 bases between them. Germline V gene sequence: CDR1 SGHAT, CDR2 FQNNGV.

This clonotype came up many times. This rearrangement joins TRBV7-9 to TRBJ2-1, with 12 nucleotides matching TRBD2. Germline CDR1 and CDR2: SEHNR and FQNEAQ (reference sequence). This CDR3 has 18 residues. V shed 8 bases and J 0 bases; nucleotides not matched to a gene: 11. CDR3: CASPRLAGGDSSYNEQFF. DNA of the CDR3: TGTGCCAGCCCACGGCTAGCGGGAGGGGATAGCTCCTACAATGAGCAGTTCTTC.

This clonotype was observed a few times. A much larger clone sits a single nucleotide away, making a read error possible. V gene TRBV27 combines with J gene TRBJ1-5, with 8 nucleotides matching TRBD1. Per germline, CDR1 MNHEY and CDR2 SMNVEV (reference sequence). V shed 6 bases and J 6 bases; nucleotides not matched to a gene: 1. This CDR3 spans 12 amino acids. The CDR3 DNA reads as TGTGCCAGCAGCACAGGGGGTCAGCCCCAGCATTTT. Encoded protein: CASSTGGQPQHF.

This clonotype has a count of ten or more. The junction differs from germline at one of its ends, possibly a read error. This chain connects TRBV5-1 to TRBJ1-4; 10 nucleotides match TRBD1. The CDR3 runs to 14 residues. Germline V CDR1 and CDR2: SGHRS, YFSETQ. The DNA of the CDR3 is TGTGCCAGCAGCTTGGAGTGGGGACAGGGGAAACTGTTTTTT. It yields the protein CASSLEWGQGKLFF. Based on the CDR3 plus reference TRBV5-1 and TRBJ1-4, the full variable domain is KAGVTQTPRYLIKTRGQQVTLSCSPISGHRSVSWYQQTPGQGLQFLFEYFSETQRNKGNFPGRFSGRQFSNSRSEMNVSTLELGDSALYLCASSLEWGQGKLFFGSGTQLSVL.

This chain links TRBV10-3 with TRBJ1-2; D may be TRBD1 (6 bases). The CDR3 has 13 residues. Germline CDR1 ENHRY, CDR2 SYGVKD. The germline V and J ends were trimmed by 5 bases and 6 bases, with 13 bases remaining between them. The CDR3 loop is CAISRDKENGYTF. The CDR3 DNA follows: TGTGCCATCAGTAGGGACAAAGAAAATGGCTACACCTTC.